This TCR beta chain was observed in a study of blood T cell repertoires in COVID-19. Background on the study: Samples representing acute and convalescent COVID-19 were sourced from the United States, Italy and Spain.

Germline-derived CDR1 and CDR2 are SEHNR and FQNEAQ (reference sequence). This CDR3 comprises 14 residues. V was clipped by 6 bases and J by 2 bases; unmatched bases: 4. In the original processing: Reference gene primers were amplified, and this amplification served to estimate nucleated cell counts. The assay was immunoSEQ multiplex PCR, and TCRdb's table has in-frame clones only and misses some. Clonal size and the V and J genes are those of that table, whereas D and trimming came from the DNA. Of over 110,000 clones listed, 75% to 90% are singletons. This clone has a single count. Participants spanned ages about 18 to 90 years and resided in roughly 26 US areas.

The source of this sequence is a man aged 55 to 69 who had recovered from COVID-19. This chain uses TRBV7-9 with TRBJ1-5, with 7 bases identical to TRBD1. Sequencing used PBMCs or T cells enriched from blood (not recorded which). CDR3 nucleotides: TGTGCCAGCAGTCTTACAGGGGGCAATCAGCCCCAGCATTTT. It codes for CASSLTGGNQPQHF.